This record covers a single T cell receptor beta chain. Its antigen is not identified. The CDR3 is 15 amino acids. CDR1 SGHRS and CDR2 YFSETQ come from the germline V gene. Unmatched junction bases numbered 8, after V lost 4 bases and J lost 5 bases. It was roughly 0.3 ug DNA, 28,000 or so T cell genomes, that went into each replicate PCR of unsorted PBMC. The sequencing of unsorted PBMC DNA took place on ten immunoSEQ deep assay plates. Sequenced by immunoSEQ multiplex PCR; TCRdb stores in-frame clones only, minus some. The repertoire holds fewer than 600,000 clones, with about 76% as singletons. The data originate from a study of shared clonotypes between healthy human individuals. General observations from the study: Tissues were not sampled, only blood, and their repertoires likely differ.

The donors, healthy adults who were HIV-negative, had experienced no recent acute infections or vaccinations. The material sequenced was PBMCs. The clonotype originates from a woman aged 40-49 years in good health. Some clones in this sample may be carry-over from other donors' samples. The chain links TRBV5-1 to TRBJ1-2, with TRBD1 identical over 10 bases. CDR3 nucleotide sequence: TGCGCCAGCAGCGGGGGACAGGGGCAAGGGTATGGCTACACCTTC. Amino acids: CASSGGQGQGYGYTF.